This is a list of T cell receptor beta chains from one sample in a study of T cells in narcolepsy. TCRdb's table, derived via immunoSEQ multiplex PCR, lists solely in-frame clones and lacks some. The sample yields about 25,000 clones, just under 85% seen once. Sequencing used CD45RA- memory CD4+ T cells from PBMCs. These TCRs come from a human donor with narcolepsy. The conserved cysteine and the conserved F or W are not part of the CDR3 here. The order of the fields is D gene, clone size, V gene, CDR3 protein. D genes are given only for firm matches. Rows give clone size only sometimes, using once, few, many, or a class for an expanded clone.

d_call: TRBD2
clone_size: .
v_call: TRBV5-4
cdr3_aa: ASSPGTSGKTGELF

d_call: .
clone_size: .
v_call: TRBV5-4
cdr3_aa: ASSLYWSGANVLT

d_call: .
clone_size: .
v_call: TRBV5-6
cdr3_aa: ASSGYPGVDTQY

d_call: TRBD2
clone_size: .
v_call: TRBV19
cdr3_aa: ASSRRIGTSGSSASYNEQF

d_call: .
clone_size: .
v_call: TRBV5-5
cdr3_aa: ASSLGHQLGEQF

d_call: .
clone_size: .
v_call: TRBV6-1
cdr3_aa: ASSEQRLSNQPQH

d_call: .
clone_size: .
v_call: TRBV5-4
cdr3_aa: VSSLDGRGADYGYT

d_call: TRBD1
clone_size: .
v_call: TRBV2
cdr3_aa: ASRPGQGTSQPQH

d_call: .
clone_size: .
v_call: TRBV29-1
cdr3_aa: SVEGSTDTQY

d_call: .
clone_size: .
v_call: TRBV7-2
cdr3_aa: ASSPPRGELF

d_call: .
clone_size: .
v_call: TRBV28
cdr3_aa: ASSLSPAEKLF

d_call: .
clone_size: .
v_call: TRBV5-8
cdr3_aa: ASSSLELGETQY

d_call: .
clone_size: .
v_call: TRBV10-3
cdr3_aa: AISDSKTNTDTQY

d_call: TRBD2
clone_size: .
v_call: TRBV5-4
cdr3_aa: ASSLGSGRMADTQY

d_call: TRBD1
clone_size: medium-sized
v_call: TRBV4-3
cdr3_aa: ASSQDPGQGAQPQH

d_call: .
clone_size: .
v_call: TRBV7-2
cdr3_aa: ASSLQENTEAF

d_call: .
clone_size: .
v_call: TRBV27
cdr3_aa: ASSSGRPSYEQY

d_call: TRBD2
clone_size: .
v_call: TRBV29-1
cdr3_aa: SVTYGTSGNEQY

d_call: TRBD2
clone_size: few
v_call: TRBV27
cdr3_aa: ASGLAGVGNTQY

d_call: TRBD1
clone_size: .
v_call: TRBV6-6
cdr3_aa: ASSYDRGDGYT

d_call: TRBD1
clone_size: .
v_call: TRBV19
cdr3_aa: ASSIRYGTGEF

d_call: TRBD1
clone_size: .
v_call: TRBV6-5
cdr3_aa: ASRTTGRNTEAF

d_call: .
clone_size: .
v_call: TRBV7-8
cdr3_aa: ASSLRTVSYEQY

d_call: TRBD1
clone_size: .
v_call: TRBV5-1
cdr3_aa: ASSSGGDYGYT

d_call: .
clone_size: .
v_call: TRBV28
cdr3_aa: ASSSGRDRGTGELF

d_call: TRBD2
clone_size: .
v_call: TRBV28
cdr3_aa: ASSLARLAGVETQY

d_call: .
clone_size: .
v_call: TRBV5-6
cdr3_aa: ASSLWATISGANVLT

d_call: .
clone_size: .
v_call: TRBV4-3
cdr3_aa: ASSPGTGTNYGYT

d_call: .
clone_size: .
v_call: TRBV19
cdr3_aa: ASTDRARSGNTIY

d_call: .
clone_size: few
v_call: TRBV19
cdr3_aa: ASSIDGGQPQH

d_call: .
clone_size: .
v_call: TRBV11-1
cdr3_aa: ASSKTGPGPYEQY

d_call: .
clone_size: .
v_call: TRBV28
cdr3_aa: ATRDTDTQY

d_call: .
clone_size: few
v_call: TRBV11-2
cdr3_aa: ASSTSLATSYNEQF

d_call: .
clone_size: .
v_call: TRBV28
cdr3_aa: ASSLRGRGFDEQY

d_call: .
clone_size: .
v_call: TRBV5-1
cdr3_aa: ASSYNYEQY

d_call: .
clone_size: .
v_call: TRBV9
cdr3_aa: ASSATDYPSSYNEQF

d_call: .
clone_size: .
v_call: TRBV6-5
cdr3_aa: ASSYTPHNEQF

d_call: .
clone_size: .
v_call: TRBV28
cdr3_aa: ASIGRDLQETQY

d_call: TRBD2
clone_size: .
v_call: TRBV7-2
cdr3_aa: ASSLRTSGISYNEQF

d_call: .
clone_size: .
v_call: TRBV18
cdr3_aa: ASSPLNRPTTGELF

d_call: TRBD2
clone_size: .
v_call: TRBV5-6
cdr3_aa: ASSLLRVAGGPYGDTQY

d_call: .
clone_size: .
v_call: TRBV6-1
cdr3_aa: ASPKGTGGPYEQY

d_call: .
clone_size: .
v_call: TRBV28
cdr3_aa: ATHPTGLGNTIY

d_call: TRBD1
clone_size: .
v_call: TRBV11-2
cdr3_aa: ASSLSGQGAPGELF

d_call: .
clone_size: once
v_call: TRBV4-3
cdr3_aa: ASSQDARGHEQY